The entry that follows covers one T cell receptor (beta chain) sequence. The antigen is not known. The data belong to a study of yellow fever vaccine responses in identical twins. Broader study findings: After vaccination, twins' T cell response reportedly seemed partly convergent, partly personalized.

TCRdb redid the calling of the RT-PCR reads with MiXCR, one entry per CDR3 protein. The table records approximately 32,000 distinct CDR3 sequences, about three fifths of them present only once. V dropped 1 base and J dropped 10; count of bases not matched to a gene: 8. Germline V gene sequence: CDR1 MDHEN, CDR2 SYDVKM. CDR3 size: 15 residues. V gene TRBV28 combines with J gene TRBJ1-3, with 9 nucleotides matching TRBD1. This sequence originates from a woman between 18 and 30 years old who received the yellow fever vaccine. Sequences were derived from T cells from blood (PBMCs), unsorted or a sorted subset (not recorded which), sampled before or after yellow fever vaccination (not recorded which). The DNA for the CDR3 is TGTGCCAGCAGTTTATTCCCGGGACAGGGAAGGACCATATATTTT. Its protein is CASSLFPGQGRTIYF.